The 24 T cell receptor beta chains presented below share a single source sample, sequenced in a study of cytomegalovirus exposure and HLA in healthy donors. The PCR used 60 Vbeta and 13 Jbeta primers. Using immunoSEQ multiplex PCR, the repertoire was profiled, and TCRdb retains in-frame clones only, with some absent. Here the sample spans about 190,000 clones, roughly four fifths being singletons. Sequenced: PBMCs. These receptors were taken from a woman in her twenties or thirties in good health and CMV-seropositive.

CDR3 sequence (DNA): TGTGCCAGCAGCTTTACCGGGGGGTACGAGCAGTACTTC. It codes for CASSFTGGYEQYF. The V and J genes are TRBV11-2 and TRBJ2-7; 7 positions match TRBD2. Germline CDR1 SGHAT, CDR2 FQNNGV. CDR3 size: 13 residues. V shed 3 bases and J 4 bases; nucleotides not matched to a gene: 3. The variable domain in full, with the rest retrieved from reference TRBV11-2 and TRBJ2-7, is EAGVAQSPRYKIIEKRQSVAFWCNPISGHATLYWYQQILGQGPKLLIQFQNNGVVDDSQLPKDRFSAERLKGVDSTLKIQPAKLEDSAVYLCASSFTGGYEQYFGPGTRLTVT.

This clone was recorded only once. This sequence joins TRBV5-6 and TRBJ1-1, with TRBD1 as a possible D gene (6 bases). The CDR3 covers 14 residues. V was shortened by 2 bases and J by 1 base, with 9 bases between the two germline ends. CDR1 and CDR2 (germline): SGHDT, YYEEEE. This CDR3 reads CASSFEDRNTEAFF. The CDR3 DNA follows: TGTGCCAGCAGCTTTGAGGACAGGAACACTGAAGCTTTCTTT.

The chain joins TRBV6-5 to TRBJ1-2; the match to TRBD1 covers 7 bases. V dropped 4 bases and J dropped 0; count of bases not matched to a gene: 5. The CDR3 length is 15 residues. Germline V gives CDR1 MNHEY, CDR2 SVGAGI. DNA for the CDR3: TGTGCCAGCAGTTCACAGGGGCCCTCTAACTATGGCTACACCTTC. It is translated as CASSSQGPSNYGYTF.

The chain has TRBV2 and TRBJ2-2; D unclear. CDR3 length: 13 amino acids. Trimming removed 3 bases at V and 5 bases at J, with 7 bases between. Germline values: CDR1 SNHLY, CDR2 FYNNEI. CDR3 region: CASSEEHTGELFF. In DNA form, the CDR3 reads TGTGCCAGCAGTGAGGAGCATACCGGGGAGCTGTTTTTT. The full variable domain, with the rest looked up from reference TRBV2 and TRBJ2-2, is EPEVTQTPSHQVTQMGQEVILRCVPISNHLYFYWYRQILGQKVEFLVSFYNNEISEKSEIFDDQFSVERPDGSNFTLKIRSTKLEDSAMYFCASSEEHTGELFFGEGSRLTVL.

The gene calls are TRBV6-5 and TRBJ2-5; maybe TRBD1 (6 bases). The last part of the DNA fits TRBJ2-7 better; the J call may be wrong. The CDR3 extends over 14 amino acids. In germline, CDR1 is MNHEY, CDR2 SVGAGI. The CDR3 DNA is TGTGCCAGCAGCTTACCGGGACATCCCAACGAGCAGTACTTC. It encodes CASSLPGHPNEQYF.

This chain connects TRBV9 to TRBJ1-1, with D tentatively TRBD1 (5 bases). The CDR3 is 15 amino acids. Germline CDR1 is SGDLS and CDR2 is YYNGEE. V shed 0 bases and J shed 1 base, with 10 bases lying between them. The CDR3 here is CASSVDPDRNTEAFF. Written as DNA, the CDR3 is TGTGCCAGCAGCGTAGACCCCGACAGGAACACTGAAGCTTTCTTT.

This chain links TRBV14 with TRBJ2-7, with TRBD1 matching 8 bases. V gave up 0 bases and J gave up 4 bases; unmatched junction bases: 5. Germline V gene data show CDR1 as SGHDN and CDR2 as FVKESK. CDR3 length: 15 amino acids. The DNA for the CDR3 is TGTGCCAGCAGCCAAGAGCGAGACAGGGGATACGAGCAGTACTTC. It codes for CASSQERDRGYEQYF.

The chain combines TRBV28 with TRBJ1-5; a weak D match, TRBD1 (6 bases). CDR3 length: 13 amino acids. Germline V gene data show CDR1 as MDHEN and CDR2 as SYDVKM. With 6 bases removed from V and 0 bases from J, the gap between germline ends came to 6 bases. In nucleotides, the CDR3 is TGTGCCAGCAGGGACAGTAGCAATCAGCCCCAGCATTTT. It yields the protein CASRDSSNQPQHF.

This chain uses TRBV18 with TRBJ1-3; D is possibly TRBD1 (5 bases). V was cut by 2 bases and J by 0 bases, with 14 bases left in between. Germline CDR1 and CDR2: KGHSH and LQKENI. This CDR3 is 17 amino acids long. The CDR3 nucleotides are TGTGCCAGCTCACCAGGGCAACAGGTTCTCTCTGGAAACACCATATATTTT. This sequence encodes CASSPGQQVLSGNTIYF.

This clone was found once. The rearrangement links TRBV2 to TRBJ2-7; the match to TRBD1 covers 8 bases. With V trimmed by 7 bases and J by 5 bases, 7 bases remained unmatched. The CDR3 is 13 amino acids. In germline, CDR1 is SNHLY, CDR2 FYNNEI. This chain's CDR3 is CASKGDRINEQYF. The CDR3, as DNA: TGTGCCAGCAAGGGGGACAGGATCAACGAGCAGTACTTC.

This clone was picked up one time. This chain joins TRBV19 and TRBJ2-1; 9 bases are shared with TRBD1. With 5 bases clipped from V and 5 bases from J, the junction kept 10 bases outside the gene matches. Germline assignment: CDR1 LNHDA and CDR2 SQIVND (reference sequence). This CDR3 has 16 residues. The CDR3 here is CASSVDRGKSNNEQFF. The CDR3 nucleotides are TGTGCCAGTAGTGTTGACAGGGGGAAGTCGAACAATGAGCAGTTCTTC.

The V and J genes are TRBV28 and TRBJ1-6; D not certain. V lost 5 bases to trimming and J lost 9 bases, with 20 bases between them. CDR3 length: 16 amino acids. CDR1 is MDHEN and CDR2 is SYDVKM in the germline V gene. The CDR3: CASSPHSGRLASPLHF. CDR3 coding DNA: TGTGCCAGCAGTCCACATTCCGGCAGGCTGGCTTCACCCCTCCACTTT.

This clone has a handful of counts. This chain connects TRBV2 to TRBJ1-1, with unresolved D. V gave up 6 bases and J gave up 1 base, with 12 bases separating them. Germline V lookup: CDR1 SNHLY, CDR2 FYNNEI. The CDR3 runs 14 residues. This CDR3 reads CASRAIIPNTEAFF. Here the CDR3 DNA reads TGTGCCAGCAGAGCTATAATCCCGAACACTGAAGCTTTCTTT.

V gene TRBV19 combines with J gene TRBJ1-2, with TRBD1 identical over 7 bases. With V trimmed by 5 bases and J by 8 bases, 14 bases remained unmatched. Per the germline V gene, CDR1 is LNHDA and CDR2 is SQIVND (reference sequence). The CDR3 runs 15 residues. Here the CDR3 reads CASSPQGVRRRGYTF. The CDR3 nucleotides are TGTGCCAGTAGTCCCCAGGGGGTCCGCCGTCGAGGCTACACCTTC.

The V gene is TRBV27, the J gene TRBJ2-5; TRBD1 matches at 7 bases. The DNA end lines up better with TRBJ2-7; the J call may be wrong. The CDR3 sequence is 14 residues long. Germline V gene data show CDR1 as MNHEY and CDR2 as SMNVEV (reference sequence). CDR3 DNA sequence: TGTGCCAGCAGTCAAACTCAGGGGGCCTACGAGCAGTACTTC. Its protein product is CASSQTQGAYEQYF.

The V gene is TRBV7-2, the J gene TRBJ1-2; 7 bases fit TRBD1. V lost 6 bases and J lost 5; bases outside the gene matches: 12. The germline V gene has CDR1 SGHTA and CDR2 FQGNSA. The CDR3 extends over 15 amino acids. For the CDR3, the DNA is TGTGCCAGCAGTATAATGGGACAGCCCCCTTATGGCTACACCTTC. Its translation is CASSIMGQPPYGYTF.

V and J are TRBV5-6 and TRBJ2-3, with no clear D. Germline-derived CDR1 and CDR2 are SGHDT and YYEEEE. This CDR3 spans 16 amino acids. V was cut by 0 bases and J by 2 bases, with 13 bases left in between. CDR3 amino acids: CASSLARRLATDTQYF. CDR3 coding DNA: TGTGCCAGCAGCTTGGCCCGCCGATTAGCCACAGATACGCAGTATTTT. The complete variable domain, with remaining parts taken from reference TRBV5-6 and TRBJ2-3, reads DAGVTQSPTHLIKTRGQQVTLRCSPKSGHDTVSWYQQALGQGPQFIFQYYEEEERQRGNFPDRFSGHQFPNYSSELNVNALLLGDSALYLCASSLARRLATDTQYFGPGTRLTVL.

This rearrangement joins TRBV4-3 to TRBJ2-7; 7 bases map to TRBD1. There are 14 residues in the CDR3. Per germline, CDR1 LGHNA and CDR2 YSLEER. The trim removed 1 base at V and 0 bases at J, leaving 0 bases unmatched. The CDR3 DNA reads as TGCGCCAGCAGCCAAGGGGACAGCTCCTACGAGCAGTACTTC. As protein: CASSQGDSSYEQYF.

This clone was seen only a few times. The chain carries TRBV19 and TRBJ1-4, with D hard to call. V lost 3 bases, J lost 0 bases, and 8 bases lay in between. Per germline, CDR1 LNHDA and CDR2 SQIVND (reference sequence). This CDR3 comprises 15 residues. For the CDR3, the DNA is TGTGCCAGTAGTATGAACGGAGCAACTAATGAAAAACTGTTTTTT. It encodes CASSMNGATNEKLFF.

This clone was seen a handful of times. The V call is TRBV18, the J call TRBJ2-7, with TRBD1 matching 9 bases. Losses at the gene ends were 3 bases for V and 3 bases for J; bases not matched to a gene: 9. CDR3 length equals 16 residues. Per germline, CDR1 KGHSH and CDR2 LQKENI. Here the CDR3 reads CASSPPGDRAVYEQYF. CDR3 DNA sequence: TGTGCCAGCTCACCGCCGGGGGACAGGGCTGTCTACGAGCAGTACTTC. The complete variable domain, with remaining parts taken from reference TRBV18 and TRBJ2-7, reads NAGVMQNPRHLVRRRGQEARLRCSPMKGHSHVYWYRQLPEEGLKFMVYLQKENIIDESGMPKERFSAEFPKEGPSILRIQQVVRGDSAAYFCASSPPGDRAVYEQYFGPGTRLTVT.

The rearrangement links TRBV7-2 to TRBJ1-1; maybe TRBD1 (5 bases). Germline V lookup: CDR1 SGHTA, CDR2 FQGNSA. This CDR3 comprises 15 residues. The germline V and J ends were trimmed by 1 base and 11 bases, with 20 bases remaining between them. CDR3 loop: CASSLDAFTTGEAFF. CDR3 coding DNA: TGTGCCAGCAGCTTAGACGCTTTCACAACGGGGGAGGCTTTCTTT.

The CDR3 DNA sequence: TGCGCCAGCAGCCAAGAACGACAGGGACACACACAAGATACGCAGTATTTT. It yields the protein CASSQERQGHTQDTQYF. The V call is TRBV4-3, the J call TRBJ2-3, with 7 bases aligning to TRBD1. The trim removed 0 bases at V and 5 bases at J, leaving 11 bases unmatched. Germline V lookup: CDR1 LGHNA, CDR2 YSLEER. There are 17 residues in the CDR3.

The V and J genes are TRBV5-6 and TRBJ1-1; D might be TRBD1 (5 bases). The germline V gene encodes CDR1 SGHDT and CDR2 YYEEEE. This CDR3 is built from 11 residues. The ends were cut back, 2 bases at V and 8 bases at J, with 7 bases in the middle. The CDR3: CASSFREEAFF. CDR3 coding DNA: TGTGCCAGCAGCTTCAGGGAAGAAGCTTTCTTT.

The CDR3 DNA follows: TGCGCCAGCAGCTTGCTAGGGGACCAAGAGACCCAGTACTTC. It is translated as CASSLLGDQETQYF. The chain uses TRBV5-1 and TRBJ2-5, with D tentatively TRBD1 (5 bases). Trimming left V 1 base short and J 0 bases short, with 7 bases between. This CDR3 has 14 amino acids. Germline values: CDR1 SGHRS, CDR2 YFSETQ.